The 8 T cell receptor beta chains reported below all come from one sample, sequenced in a study of T cell responses to AZD1222 COVID-19 vaccine. Sequencing was performed with immunoSEQ multiplex PCR; in TCRdb, only in-frame clones are kept and a portion is missing. This repertoire shows some 140,000 clones, roughly 90% found once; its top ten account for around 2.9%. Sequences were derived from peripheral blood, sampled on day 0 of AZD1222 vaccination. These receptors originate from an adult in good health.

This clone was recorded only once. This chain connects TRBV19 to TRBJ1-5; 8 bases map to TRBD1. Germline V CDR1 and CDR2: LNHDA, SQIVND (reference sequence). Trimming at V came to 1 base and at J to 4 bases, leaving 0 bases not matched to a gene. This CDR3 has 14 residues. Here the CDR3 reads CASSIGTGNQPQHF. CDR3 coding DNA: TGTGCCAGTAGTATAGGGACAGGGAATCAGCCCCAGCATTTT.

This chain connects TRBV7-9 to TRBJ2-2, with unresolved D. Germline CDR1 and CDR2: SEHNR and FQNEAQ (reference sequence). CDR3 length equals 14 residues. The V gene lost 6 bases and the J gene lost 4 bases, with 12 bases spanning the gap. The CDR3 protein is CASRPFTSTGELFF. CDR3 nucleotide sequence: TGTGCCAGCAGACCATTCACCAGCACCGGGGAGCTGTTTTTT.

This rearrangement joins TRBV12-5 to TRBJ2-7; 10 bases agree with TRBD2. CDR3 length: 17 residues. J gave up 3 bases and V 0 bases, and 8 bases lay outside the gene matches. Per the germline V gene, CDR1 is LGHNT and CDR2 is FRNRAP. Here the CDR3 reads CASGLVLLLAGVYEQYF. CDR3 DNA sequence: TGTGCTAGTGGTTTGGTACTTTTGCTAGCGGGGGTCTACGAGCAGTACTTC.

The chain links TRBV28 to TRBJ1-2, with 7 nucleotides matching TRBD1. The CDR3 spans 15 residues. In germline, CDR1 is MDHEN, CDR2 SYDVKM. Trimming removed 3 bases from V and 7 bases from J; junction bases left unmatched: 11. This CDR3 reads CASSFPARQGLGYTF. DNA for the CDR3: TGTGCCAGCAGTTTCCCGGCCCGACAGGGTCTTGGCTACACCTTC.

V is TRBV13 and J is TRBJ1-2; 10 bases match TRBD1. CDR1 and CDR2 from the germline V gene are PRHDT and FYEKMQ (reference sequence). Trimming at V came to 5 bases and at J to 5 bases, leaving 14 bases not matched to a gene. CDR3 length: 17 residues. The CDR3 region has the DNA TGTGCCAGCAGCAATTCCCGGACAGGGGGGATCTTATATGGCTACACCTTC. Amino acids: CASSNSRTGGILYGYTF. The entire variable domain, with the rest obtained from reference TRBV13 and TRBJ1-2, is as follows: AAGVIQSPRHLIKEKRETATLKCYPIPRHDTVYWYQQGPGQDPQFLISFYEKMQSDKGSIPDRFSAQQFSDYHSELNMSSLELGDSALYFCASSNSRTGGILYGYTFGSGTRLTVV.

The rearrangement joins TRBV3-1 (or the pseudogene TRBV3-2) to TRBJ1-1, with TRBD1 identical over 8 bases. The CDR3 length is 14 residues. The germline V gene has CDR1 LGHDT and CDR2 YNNKEL (reference sequence). V shed 3 bases, J shed 4 bases, and the junction held 4 bases outside the gene matches. CDR3 bases: TGTGCCAGCAGCCATTGGACAGGGACCACTGAAGCTTTCTTT. It is translated as CASSHWTGTTEAFF.

This chain joins TRBV18 and TRBJ2-3, with TRBD1 matching 9 bases. Germline CDR1 KGHSH, CDR2 LQKENI. Trimming removed 5 bases from V and 4 bases from J; junction bases left unmatched: 1. The CDR3 totals 13 residues. CDR3: CASSGDRADTQYF. The CDR3 region has the DNA TGTGCCAGCTCAGGGGACAGGGCAGATACGCAGTATTTT.

This sequence joins TRBV18 and TRBJ2-5; D perhaps matches TRBD2 (6 bases). V gave up 0 bases and J gave up 5 bases, with 13 bases separating them. Germline V CDR1 and CDR2: KGHSH, LQKENI. The CDR3 loop spans 15 amino acids. The CDR3 region has the DNA TGTGCCAGCTCACCACCGACGGGGGTCTCGGAGACCCAGTACTTC. This translates into CASSPPTGVSETQYF.